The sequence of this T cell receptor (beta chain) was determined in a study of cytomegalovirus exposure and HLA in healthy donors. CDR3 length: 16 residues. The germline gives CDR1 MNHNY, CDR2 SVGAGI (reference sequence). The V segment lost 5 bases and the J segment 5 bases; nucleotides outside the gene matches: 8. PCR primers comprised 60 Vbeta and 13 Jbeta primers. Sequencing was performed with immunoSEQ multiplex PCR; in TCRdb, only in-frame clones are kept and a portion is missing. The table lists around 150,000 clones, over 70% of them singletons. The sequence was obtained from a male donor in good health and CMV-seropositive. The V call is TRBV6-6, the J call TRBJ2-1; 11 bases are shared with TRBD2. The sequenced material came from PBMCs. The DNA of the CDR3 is TGTGCCAGCAGTATAGCGGGGGGGCTGGACCACAATGAGCAGTTCTTC. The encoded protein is CASSIAGGLDHNEQFF.